This entry concerns a single T cell receptor (beta chain). The entry originates in a study of control samples from healthy donors and cancer patients. The V gene's germline CDR1 is SGHVT and CDR2 SQSDAQ. V was clipped by 4 bases and J by 7 bases; unmatched bases: 23. CDR3 length equals 21 residues. Method: immunoSEQ multiplex PCR; TCRdb's copy keeps in-frame clones and lacks some. Counted here are some 64,000 clones, more than 75% occurring once; the ten biggest clones make up 2% to 2.5%. The TCR sequence derives from a woman between 50 and 59 years old with head and neck cancer. What was sequenced was PBMCs. This rearrangement joins TRBV7-4 to TRBJ2-3; 13 bases agree with TRBD2. CDR3 coding DNA: TGTGCCAGCAGCTGCCCCCCTGAAACCACTAGCGGGGGGGGCCTTTGGAATACGCAGTATTTT. It specifies CASSCPPETTSGGGLWNTQYF.